This entry is about one T cell receptor (beta chain). Its antigen is not known. V gave up 5 bases and J gave up 3 bases, with 9 bases separating them. The germline CDR1 and CDR2 sequences are SGHNT and YENEEA. CDR3 length: 13 amino acids. The sample belongs to a study of cytomegalovirus exposure and HLA in healthy donors. Study outcomes and limitations: Most observed TCR sequences were rare, whereas some public TCRs were detected in many donors. According to reports, the classifier identified cytomegalovirus status with high specificity and sensitivity.

TCRdb's copy holds only in-frame clones and misses some; the assay was immunoSEQ multiplex PCR. This sample has more than 250,000 clones, with around 90% found just once. Donors were drawn from the approximately 120-subject validation cohort, separate from the approximately 700-subject first cohort. The source is a woman between 25 and 40 years old in good health and CMV-seropositive. V usage is TRBV11-3 and J usage is TRBJ2-3, with unresolved D. Sequencing was performed on PBMCs. CDR3 region: CASSRAVTDTQYF. DNA of the CDR3: TGTGCCAGCAGCCGCGCCGTGACAGATACGCAGTATTTT.